Each of the 7 T cell receptor beta chains below was sequenced from the same sample in a study of blood T cell repertoires in COVID-19. Using immunoSEQ multiplex PCR, the repertoire was profiled, and TCRdb retains in-frame clones only, with some absent. Of some 450,000 clones in the sample, approximately 88% were seen once. Specimen: peripheral blood. The receptors stem from a woman aged 45-65 years with COVID-19, enrolled during active disease.

Worth noting for this clone: This sample also contains other DNA sequences that code for the same CDR3. V and J are TRBV7-9 and TRBJ2-7, with D perhaps assigned TRBD1 or TRBD2 (6 bases each). V gave up 5 bases and J gave up 3 bases, with 11 bases separating them. Germline V gene lookup returns CDR1 SEHNR and CDR2 FQNEAQ (reference sequence). The CDR3 has 13 amino acids. This CDR3 is CASSLGGGYEQYF. In nucleotides, the CDR3 is TGTGCCAGCAGCCTAGGAGGGGGCTACGAGCAGTACTTC.

This clone was observed a few times. This chain connects TRBV3-1 (or the pseudogene TRBV3-2) to TRBJ1-6; 7 bases are a match to TRBD1. Trimming at V came to 5 bases and at J to 1 base, leaving 5 bases not matched to a gene. The CDR3 is 16 residues long. Per the germline V gene, CDR1 is LGHDT and CDR2 is YNNKEL (reference sequence). CDR3 DNA sequence: TGTGCCAGCAGCTCAGGGGGAAGGTCCTATAATTCACCCCTCCACTTT. Its protein is CASSSGGRSYNSPLHF.

This chain uses TRBV6-5 with TRBJ1-4; 9 nucleotides align to TRBD1. V lost 6 bases, J lost 7 bases, and 6 bases stayed unmatched. CDR1 is MNHEY, CDR2 SVGAGI, per germline. This CDR3 comprises 14 residues. The CDR3, as DNA: TGTGCCAGCAGCTCACAGGGGGCTGTTGAAAAACTGTTTTTT. It specifies CASSSQGAVEKLFF.

This clone was detected once. V usage is TRBV7-3 and J usage is TRBJ1-6; 7 nucleotides match TRBD1. This CDR3 region has 14 residues. The germline V gene has CDR1 SGHTA and CDR2 FQGTGA. With 5 bases clipped from V and 7 bases from J, the junction kept 5 bases outside the gene matches. Here the CDR3 DNA reads TGTGCCAGCAGCCGTACAGGGGTCAATTCACCCCTCCACTTT. It translates to CASSRTGVNSPLHF.

The V gene is TRBV6-2 or TRBV6-3, the J gene TRBJ1-1; 7 nucleotides agree with TRBD1. This CDR3 has 17 residues. Germline CDR1 and CDR2: MNHEY and SVGEGT. Unmatched junction bases numbered 14, after V lost 6 bases and J lost 1 base. CDR3: CASRPTAYQGGNTEAFF. The CDR3 nucleotides are TGTGCCAGCAGACCTACCGCGTATCAGGGGGGGAACACTGAAGCTTTCTTT.

In the case of this clone: Distinct nucleotide sequences in the sample also encode this CDR3. The rearrangement uses TRBV7-9 and TRBJ1-1; D not certain. V was clipped by 3 bases and J by 6 bases, with 11 bases between them. The CDR3 contains 13 residues. Germline V gives CDR1 SEHNR, CDR2 FQNEAQ (reference sequence). CDR3 protein: CASSLDSGPEAFF. CDR3 nucleotides: TGTGCCAGCAGCTTGGACTCCGGTCCTGAAGCTTTCTTT. The entire variable domain, with the rest obtained from reference TRBV7-9 and TRBJ1-1, is as follows: DTGVSQNPRHKITKRGQNVTFRCDPISEHNRLYWYRQTLGQGPEFLTYFQNEAQLEKSRLLSDRFSAERPKGSFSTLEIQRTEQGDSAMYLCASSLDSGPEAFFGQGTRLTVV.

The chain recombines TRBV3-1 (or the pseudogene TRBV3-2) with TRBJ2-1; TRBD2 matches 7 bases. CDR3 length: 16 amino acids. Germline V gene data show CDR1 as LGHDT and CDR2 as YNNKEL (reference sequence). The J segment lost 0 bases and the V segment lost 5 bases, leaving 7 bases of the junction unmatched. Here the CDR3 DNA reads TGTGCCAGCAGCGAAAACCGCGGGGGCTCCTACAATGAGCAGTTCTTC. Amino acids: CASSENRGGSYNEQFF.